This passage covers 30 T cell receptor beta chains from one sample sequenced in a study of tumor and adjacent non-tumor tissue in lung cancer. Three rounds of nested PCR, following a modified ARM-PCR protocol, produced the TCRbeta library. MiXCR was run by TCRdb on the multiplex PCR reads, yielding one entry per CDR3 protein. The repertoire holds 120,000 or so distinct CDR3 sequences, over 65% seen once, with roughly 13% in the top ten. No cell sorting was done before RNA was extracted from the tissue. The sample was lung tumor tissue. The receptors derive from a man in his thirties or forties with non-small cell lung cancer.

V gene TRBV6-5 combines with J gene TRBJ2-7, with 8 nucleotides matching TRBD2. The CDR3 has 20 amino acids. In germline, CDR1 is MNHEY, CDR2 SVGAGI. CDR3: CVSPSMGDGGCSGTSYEQYF. CDR3 coding DNA: TGTGTCAGTCCGTCCATGGGGGACGGAGGATGTAGCGGGACCTCCTACGAGCAGTACTTC.

In regard to this clonotype: This may arise from a read error, as a much more abundant clone is one base away. The V and J genes are TRBV20-1 and TRBJ2-3; D not resolved. V dropped 1 base and J dropped 10 bases, with 15 bases sitting between them. This CDR3 region has 13 residues. Germline V gene sequence: CDR1 DFQATT, CDR2 SNEGSKA (reference sequence). The CDR3 nucleotides read TGCAGTGCTAGAGGGCTGAGCCCGGATGCGCAGTATTTT. Encoded protein: CSARGLSPDAQYF.

This sequence joins TRBV5-1 and TRBJ1-1; D perhaps matches TRBD1 (6 bases). Germline V gene lookup returns CDR1 SGHRS and CDR2 YFSETQ. This CDR3 has 15 amino acids. The CDR3 nucleotides are TGCGTGAGCAGCAATGGGGGTCAGGGGAGCACTGAAGCTTTCTTT. Its protein product is CVSSNGGQGSTEAFF.

This clonotype was recorded many times. This chain uses TRBV20-1 with TRBJ2-3, with 7 bases identical to TRBD2. The CDR3 spans 15 residues. V was clipped by 5 bases and J by 0 bases; unmatched bases: 8. CDR1 DFQATT and CDR2 SNEGSKA come from the germline V gene (reference sequence). The CDR3 nucleotides read TGCAGTGCTTGGGTCCTAGCGGAAAGCACAGATACGCAGTATTTT. This encodes CSAWVLAESTDTQYF.

This clonotype has a count of ten or more. Here the CDR3 DNA reads TGCGCCAGCAGCCAAGGAGGGGCGGGGCGGCGAGACGAGCAGTACTTC. It yields the protein CASSQGGAGRRDEQYF. This chain uses TRBV4-1 with TRBJ2-7, with a tentative D call TRBD2 (6 bases). Germline V gene lookup returns CDR1 MGHRA and CDR2 YSYEKL. V was cut by 1 base and J by 5 bases, with 18 bases left in between. This CDR3 has 16 residues.

About this clonotype itself: The final CDR3 position lacks the conserved phenylalanine or tryptophan, pointing to a likely read error. This rearrangement joins TRBV11-2 to TRBJ2-7, with 13 bases identical to TRBD2. CDR3 length: 14 amino acids. Germline V gene data show CDR1 as SGHAT and CDR2 as FQNNGV. In DNA form, the CDR3 reads TGTACCAGCAGCCCCGGACTAGCGGGAGCCGTGCAGTACATC. This encodes CTSSPGLAGAVQYI.

Note on this clonotype: Given the absence of the conserved phenylalanine or tryptophan at the CDR3 end, a read error is likely. The J gene is TRBJ2-1, the V gene TRBV20-1; 11 nucleotides agree with TRBD2. CDR3 length: 14 amino acids. From germline, CDR1 is DFQATT and CDR2 SNEGSKA (reference sequence). CDR3 coding DNA: TGCTGTGCAGATAGCGGGAGGGCCGGGAATGAGCAGTTCATC. Protein product: CCADSGRAGNEQFI.

In regard to this clonotype: Possible read error: a much larger clone is one base away. The V gene is TRBV20-1, the J gene TRBJ1-2; perhaps TRBD1 as D (5 bases). Germline CDR1 reads DFQATT; CDR2 reads SNEGSKA (reference sequence). Trimming left V 4 bases short and J 0 bases short, with 15 bases between. The CDR3 is made up of 15 amino acids. CDR3 nucleotides: TGCAGTGCTACCATGGGACGGGGCTCTAACTATGGCTACACCTTC. This codes for CSATMGRGSNYGYTF.

Worth noting for this clonotype: A much larger clone differs by one base, so this may be a read error. The chain uses TRBV20-1 and TRBJ2-7; TRBD2 matches at 8 bases. This CDR3 region has 14 residues. The ends lost 6 bases at V and 2 bases at J; junction bases unmatched: 9. Looked up from germline, CDR1 is DFQATT and CDR2 is SNEGSKA (reference sequence). CDR3 residues: CSANPGGNTYEQYF. The DNA for the CDR3 is TGCAGTGCAAACCCGGGGGGGAATACCTACGAGCAGTACTTC.

Remarks on this clonotype: A read error may explain this, as a much larger clone is one base away. The chain uses TRBV20-1 and TRBJ1-5; maybe TRBD1 (6 bases). The J call is in doubt because the DNA end fits TRBJ2-3 better. The CDR3 totals 14 residues. Germline V CDR1 and CDR2: DFQATT, SNEGSKA (reference sequence). CDR3 DNA sequence: TGCAGTGCCGCCGACAGGATCTCGGGCCAGCCCCAGTATTTT. The encoded protein is CSAADRISGQPQYF.

V gene TRBV5-1 combines with J gene TRBJ2-1; 15 positions match TRBD2. Germline assignment: CDR1 SGHRS and CDR2 YFSETQ. V lost 4 bases and J lost 12; bases outside the gene matches: 5. The CDR3 is 14 amino acids. The CDR3, as DNA: TGCGCCAGCAGCCAGGGACTAGCGGGGGGCGGGCAGTTCTTC. This encodes CASSQGLAGGGQFF.

About this clonotype: A junction boundary mismatches the germline segment, possibly from a read error. The chain has TRBV20-1 and TRBJ1-2; D gene uncertain. Per the germline V gene, CDR1 is DFQATT and CDR2 is SNEGSKA (reference sequence). The CDR3 runs 12 residues. This chain's CDR3 is CRASGILYGHTF. The DNA of the CDR3 is TGCAGGGCCTCGGGCATACTCTATGGCCACACCTTC.

As regards this clonotype: This may stem from a read error, because a much larger clone lies one nucleotide away. The rearrangement links TRBV10-3 to TRBJ2-5, with D perhaps assigned TRBD1 or TRBD2 (6 bases each). Trimming took off 6 bases at V and 2 bases at J, with 16 bases between the two ends. Per germline, CDR1 ENHRY and CDR2 SYGVKD. There are 15 residues in the CDR3. The CDR3 bases are TGTGCCATCAGGGGAGTGGGGGGCCCACAAGAGACCCAGTACTTC. Encoded protein: CAIRGVGGPQETQYF.

In regard to this clonotype: At one end, the junction sequence differs from germline, possibly due to a read error. The J gene is TRBJ2-7, the V gene TRBV11-2; no definite D call. CDR3 size: 15 residues. The germline V gene encodes CDR1 SGHAT and CDR2 FQNNGV. The CDR3 DNA follows: TGTGCCAGCAGTAGGAATTATGGGTGCAACTACAAGCAGTACTTC. It is translated as CASSRNYGCNYKQYF.

Concerning this clonotype itself: A much larger clone differs from this one at a single base, so this may be a read error. The chain links TRBV6-5 to TRBJ1-5; D unclear. The germline CDR1 and CDR2 sequences are MNHEY and SVGAGI. This CDR3 is built from 14 residues. The V end lost 0 bases, the J end lost 1 base, and 4 bases lay between the germline ends. CDR3 sequence reads: CASSYSVSNQPQHF. The CDR3 bases are TGTGCCAGCAGTTACTCTGTGAGCAATCAGCCCCAGCATTTT.

Comments on this clonotype: This may be a read error, as it is one base from a much larger clone. The chain combines TRBV20-1 with TRBJ2-1; D is ambiguous. The CDR3 runs to 15 residues. Trimming shortened V by 2 bases and J by 0 bases, and 11 bases separated the two germline ends. Looked up from germline, CDR1 is DFQATT and CDR2 is SNEGSKA (reference sequence). The CDR3 sequence is CSARPQTCSYNEQFF. In nucleotides, the CDR3 is TGCAGTGCTAGACCGCAGACTTGCTCCTACAATGAGCAGTTCTTC.

The table lists this clonotype with many counts. The chain combines TRBV29-1 with TRBJ2-7; D may correspond to TRBD1 or TRBD2 (6 bases each). The CDR3 sequence is 14 residues long. Germline V lookup: CDR1 SQVTM, CDR2 ANQGSEA. V dropped 6 bases and J dropped 2 bases, with 17 bases sitting between them. CDR3: CSVTPGAGTYEQYF. The CDR3 bases are TGCAGCGTCACCCCGGGGGCAGGTACCTACGAGCAGTACTTC.

The chain has TRBV29-1 and TRBJ2-3, with 10 bases aligning to TRBD1. The CDR3 spans 16 residues. Trimming at V came to 6 bases and at J to 2 bases, leaving 11 bases not matched to a gene. Looked up from germline, CDR1 is SQVTM and CDR2 is ANQGSEA. CDR3 in DNA: TGCAGCGTCGGAGTTAGACAGGGGGCCATCACAGATACGCAGTATTTT. Amino acids: CSVGVRQGAITDTQYF.

In this sample, this clonotype turned up a few times. One base away lies a much larger clone, so this may be a sequencing read error. The CDR3 carries no conserved terminal phenylalanine or tryptophan, so it likely arises from a read error. V usage is TRBV29-1 and J usage is TRBJ1-1, with 7 bases aligning to TRBD1. V lost 4 bases to trimming and J lost 6 bases; unmatched junction nucleotides: 14. The CDR3 spans 15 residues. CDR1 is SQVTM and CDR2 is ANQGSEA in the germline V gene. The CDR3 is CSVVGRGRKSAEAFS. DNA for the CDR3: TGCAGCGTTGTAGGGAGGGGGCGTAAGTCGGCTGAAGCTTTCTCT.

Worth noting for this clonotype: Possible read error: a much larger clone is one base away. J is TRBJ1-6 and V is TRBV6-6; D is unresolved. CDR1 and CDR2 from the germline V gene are MNHNY and SVGAGI (reference sequence). The CDR3 has 13 amino acids. V was cut by 11 bases and J by 4 bases, with 12 bases left in between. CDR3 region: CAVSGLYNSPLHF. The CDR3 DNA follows: TGTGCCGTCAGTGGTCTTTATAATTCACCCCTCCACTTT.

This clonotype was counted between two and nine times. V gene TRBV7-9 combines with J gene TRBJ1-1; D gene ambiguous. Per the germline V gene, CDR1 is SEHNR and CDR2 is FQNEAQ (reference sequence). The CDR3 extends over 14 amino acids. The V end lost 5 bases, the J end lost 1 base, and 11 bases lay between the germline ends. The chain's CDR3 is CASSPGLGNTEAFF. The CDR3 nucleotides read TGTGCCAGCAGCCCCGGCTTGGGGAACACTGAAGCTTTCTTT.

CDR3 nucleotides: TGCGCCAGCAGCCAACTCCGGACTAGCGGGGGGGCTGATGGGCAGTTCTTC. It yields the protein CASSQLRTSGGADGQFF. The V and J genes are TRBV4-1 and TRBJ2-1; 15 bases align to TRBD2. Germline values: CDR1 MGHRA, CDR2 YSYEKL. The CDR3 has 17 residues. V shed 2 bases and J 12 bases; nucleotides not matched to a gene: 11.

This clonotype has at least ten counts. The chain recombines TRBV6-1 with TRBJ2-1, with D hard to call. V dropped 4 bases and J dropped 2 bases, with 15 bases sitting between them. CDR3 size: 16 residues. The germline CDR1 and CDR2 sequences are MNHNS and SASEGT. CDR3: CASSAPSGGAYNEQFF. The CDR3, as DNA: TGTGCCAGCAGTGCCCCCTCTGGTGGGGCCTACAATGAGCAGTTCTTC.

A remark on this clonotype: A read error may account for a junction end that differs from germline. The gene calls are TRBV11-1 and TRBJ2-5; 8 bases align to TRBD1. The CDR3 extends over 15 amino acids. The germline V gene has CDR1 SGHAT and CDR2 FQDESV (reference sequence). The chain's CDR3 is CAGSLERAGGETQYF. CDR3 DNA: TGTGCCGGCAGCTTAGAAAGGGCAGGGGGCGAGACCCAGTACTTC.

V is TRBV20-1 and J is TRBJ2-7, with a tentative D call TRBD2 (6 bases). The CDR3 runs 14 residues. The ends were cut back, 3 bases at V and 2 bases at J, with 14 bases in the middle. CDR1 and CDR2 from the germline V gene are DFQATT and SNEGSKA (reference sequence). Here the CDR3 reads CSASEGGEPYEQYF. CDR3 DNA sequence: TGCAGTGCTAGTGAAGGCGGGGAGCCCTACGAGCAGTACTTC.

As concerns this clonotype: A much larger clone lies a single base off, so this may be a read error. V and J are TRBV20-1 and TRBJ2-7; D perhaps matches TRBD1 (5 bases). V shed 7 bases and J shed 9 bases, with 22 bases lying between them. The CDR3 length is 13 residues. Looked up from germline, CDR1 is DFQATT and CDR2 is SNEGSKA (reference sequence). In DNA, the CDR3 is TGCAGTGTCGCCTCGACTGGGGCTACGACGCAGTACTTC. Protein product: CSVASTGATTQYF.

Remarks on this clonotype: The conserved phenylalanine or tryptophan normally closing the CDR3 is absent here, so this likely arose from a read error. This chain uses TRBV6-1 with TRBJ2-6, with D perhaps TRBD1 (5 bases). Germline V gives CDR1 MNHNS, CDR2 SASEGT. The CDR3 is 16 residues long. The CDR3 DNA sequence: TGTGCCAGCAGTGGAGGACACATCTCTGGGGCCAACATCCTGACTTCC. This translates into CASSGGHISGANILTS.

The CDR3, as DNA: TGCAGTGCTCTCGGGCTAGCGGTTTACGAGCAGTACTTC. The encoded protein is CSALGLAVYEQYF. This rearrangement joins TRBV20-1 to TRBJ2-7; 7 bases are a match to TRBD2. Germline assignment: CDR1 DFQATT and CDR2 SNEGSKA (reference sequence). The CDR3 has 13 residues. Germline trimming cut 5 bases from V and 4 bases from J; bases unmatched to any gene: 8.

A note on this clonotype: A much larger clone differs by one base, so this may be a read error. The chain carries TRBV12-3 or TRBV12-4 and TRBJ2-2; either TRBD1 or TRBD2 may supply D (5 bases each). The CDR3 is 14 residues long. The DNA for the CDR3 is TGTGCCAGCAGTGACGAGGGGTGGAACGGGGAGCTGTTATTT. Its protein is CASSDEGWNGELLF.

About this clonotype: Just one base apart from a much larger clone, this may be a read error. The chain uses TRBV20-1 and TRBJ1-1, with D possibly TRBD1 on 6 matching bases. CDR1 is DFQATT, CDR2 SNEGSKA, per germline (reference sequence). The CDR3 spans 11 residues. In DNA form, the CDR3 reads TGCAGAGCAGGGGAGGAGAACGGGGCTTTCTTT. Translation gives CRAGEENGAFF.